This is a list of T cell receptor beta chains from one sample in a study of human T cells and chemical hapten exposure. TCRdb reanalysed the RACE reads using MiXCR and keeps one entry per CDR3 protein. The repertoire holds 300,000 to 400,000 distinct CDR3 sequences, with roughly 5% as singletons. The sequences come from whole blood, collected in connection with sensitization to the hapten diphenylcyclopropenone (DPC). All receptors come from a woman aged 50 to 60 with alopecia areata. Some clones in this sample may be carry-over from other donors' samples. Each CDR3 is given with its conserved first and last residue. The order of the fields is D gene, V gene, clone size, J gene, CDR3 protein, CDR3 DNA. D genes are given only for firm matches. Clone size is given for some rows only: seen once, a few or many times, or a class if the clone is expanded.

D: TRBD1; V: TRBV10-3; size: many; J: TRBJ2-3; CDR3: CAISGLDRGAIPDTQYF; DNA: TGTGCCATCAGTGGCCTTGACAGGGGCGCAATCCCAGATACGCAGTATTTT
D: -; V: TRBV4-1; size: few; J: TRBJ1-2; CDR3: CASSYRVMSGYTF; DNA: TGCGCCAGCAGTTACAGGGTTATGAGTGGCTACACCTTC
D: -; V: TRBV28; size: many; J: TRBJ1-4; CDR3: CAIGRGIREKLFF; DNA: TGTGCCATCGGGCGAGGGATACGGGAAAAACTGTTTTTT
D: TRBD1; V: TRBV13; size: -; J: TRBJ2-5; CDR3: CASSSGTGEETQYF; DNA: TGTGCCAGCAGCTCCGGGACAGGGGAAGAGACCCAGTACTTC
D: -; V: TRBV20-1; size: few; J: TRBJ2-3; CDR3: CSARARGLTDTQYF; DNA: TGCAGTGCCAGGGCCAGGGGCCTCACAGATACGCAGTATTTT
D: -; V: TRBV28; size: -; J: TRBJ1-1; CDR3: CASSPLAPNTEAFF; DNA: TGTGCCAGCAGCCCATTAGCTCCGAACACTGAAGCTTTCTTT
D: TRBD1; V: TRBV20-1; size: -; J: TRBJ1-1; CDR3: CSARSGQGGRNTEAFF; DNA: TGCAGTGCTAGATCGGGACAGGGAGGGAGAAACACTGAAGCTTTCTTT
D: -; V: TRBV12-3/TRBV12-4; size: -; J: TRBJ1-6; CDR3: CASSQVPSSYNSPLHF; DNA: TGTGCCAGCAGTCAAGTCCCGAGCTCCTATAATTCACCCCTCCACTTT
D: TRBD2; V: TRBV30; size: -; J: TRBJ2-4; CDR3: CAWSVGDFRAGDGAKNIQYF; DNA: TGTGCCTGGAGTGTAGGGGACTTCCGAGCGGGAGATGGGGCCAAAAACATTCAGTACTTC
D: -; V: TRBV21-1; size: few; J: TRBJ2-7; CDR3: CASSKERGHYEQYF; DNA: TGTGCCAGCAGCAAAGAACGGGGCCACTACGAGCAGTACTTC
D: -; V: TRBV28; size: many; J: TRBJ2-7; CDR3: CASSLPLDRLYEQYF; DNA: TGTGCCAGCAGTCTCCCTCTGGACAGACTCTACGAGCAGTACTTC
D: TRBD2; V: TRBV2; size: many; J: TRBJ2-7; CDR3: CASSGDGGGPYWEQYF; DNA: TGTGCCAGCAGTGGTGACGGCGGGGGACCCTACTGGGAGCAGTACTTC
D: -; V: TRBV18; size: few; J: TRBJ2-1; CDR3: CASSLYGAPHNEQFF; DNA: TGTGCCAGCTCCCTGTACGGGGCGCCGCACAATGAGCAGTTCTTC
D: -; V: TRBV5-5; size: few; J: TRBJ2-3; CDR3: CASSLSPGRLGTQLVNADTQYF; DNA: TGTGCCAGCAGCTTGTCTCCCGGCCGTTTGGGGACCCAACTAGTCAACGCAGATACGCAGTATTTT
D: TRBD1; V: TRBV7-2; size: few; J: TRBJ1-2; CDR3: CASSSRGQGASYTF; DNA: TGTGCCAGCAGCTCCCGGGGACAGGGGGCTTCTTACACCTTC
D: -; V: TRBV7-2; size: many; J: TRBJ2-7; CDR3: CASSLNDPYEQYF; DNA: TGTGCCAGCAGCTTAAACGACCCCTACGAGCAGTACTTC
D: TRBD1; V: TRBV6-1; size: -; J: TRBJ2-7; CDR3: CASSRTGASPVF; DNA: TGTGCCAGCAGTAGGACAGGTGCGTCCCCCGTTTTC
D: -; V: TRBV16; size: many; J: TRBJ1-1; CDR3: CASSQSAGSTEAFF; DNA: TGTGCCAGCAGCCAATCGGCAGGGTCCACTGAAGCTTTCTTT
D: -; V: TRBV2; size: -; J: TRBJ1-2; CDR3: CASMGDNYGYTF; DNA: TGTGCCAGCATGGGGGACAACTATGGCTACACCTTC
D: -; V: TRBV6-2/TRBV6-3; size: many; J: TRBJ1-5; CDR3: CASSYGVRSQPQHF; DNA: TGTGCCAGCAGTTACGGCGTGAGGAGTCAGCCCCAGCATTTT
D: -; V: TRBV20-1; size: few; J: TRBJ2-1; CDR3: CSARERPYNEQFF; DNA: TGCAGTGCTCGGGAAAGGCCCTACAATGAGCAGTTCTTC
D: -; V: TRBV29-1; size: -; J: TRBJ2-1; CDR3: CSGGDNEQFF; DNA: TGCAGCGGCGGAGACAATGAGCAGTTCTTC
D: -; V: TRBV28; size: many; J: TRBJ2-6; CDR3: CASSPVSSGANVLTF; DNA: TGTGCCAGCAGCCCGGTGAGCTCTGGGGCCAACGTCCTGACTTTC
D: -; V: TRBV5-6; size: -; J: TRBJ1-1; CDR3: CASSDGRLNTEAFF; DNA: TGTGCCAGCAGTGATGGACGGCTGAACACTGAAGCTTTCTTT
D: -; V: TRBV20-1; size: -; J: TRBJ2-3; CDR3: CSALPGTRSTDTQYF; DNA: TGCAGTGCTCTACCCGGGACTCGAAGCACAGATACGCAGTATTTT
D: -; V: TRBV20-1; size: many; J: TRBJ2-3; CDR3: CSARENNPQYF; DNA: TGCAGTGCTAGAGAAAATAATCCGCAGTATTTT
D: -; V: TRBV5-7; size: few; J: TRBJ2-7; CDR3: CASSLDPCYEQYF; DNA: TGTGCCAGCAGCTTGGACCCATGCTACGAGCAGTACTTC
D: TRBD1; V: TRBV7-2; size: few; J: TRBJ1-2; CDR3: CASSLAGTEGYGYTF; DNA: TGTGCCAGCAGCTTAGCCGGGACAGAAGGGTATGGCTACACCTTC
D: -; V: TRBV10-3; size: few; J: TRBJ1-2; CDR3: CAISDGRYGYTF; DNA: TGTGCCATCAGTGATGGTCGCTATGGCTACACCTTC
D: -; V: TRBV14; size: -; J: TRBJ1-5; CDR3: CASSQGIEQPQHF; DNA: TGTGCCAGCAGCCAAGGCATCGAACAGCCCCAGCATTTT
D: -; V: TRBV12-3/TRBV12-4; size: many; J: TRBJ2-5; CDR3: CASSPTWGETQYF; DNA: TGTGCCAGCAGCCCAACGTGGGGGGAGACCCAGTACTTC
D: -; V: TRBV7-3; size: few; J: TRBJ2-6; CDR3: CASSLEGYSGANVLTF; DNA: TGTGCCAGCAGCCTAGAAGGGTACTCTGGGGCCAACGTCCTGACTTTC
D: -; V: TRBV12-3/TRBV12-4; size: few; J: TRBJ1-2; CDR3: CASSFQLQRNYGYTF; DNA: TGTGCCAGCAGTTTCCAACTCCAGAGGAACTATGGCTACACCTTC
D: -; V: TRBV5-5; size: many; J: TRBJ2-6; CDR3: CASSYGGTSGANVLTF; DNA: TGTGCCAGCAGTTATGGAGGAACCTCTGGGGCCAACGTCCTGACTTTC
D: -; V: TRBV29-1; size: many; J: TRBJ2-3; CDR3: CSVRGTDTQYF; DNA: TGCAGCGTGCGAGGCACAGATACGCAGTATTTT
D: -; V: TRBV29-1; size: -; J: TRBJ2-2; CDR3: CSVGGSGRKKAGELFF; DNA: TGCAGCGTTGGGGGGTCGGGCAGGAAAAAGGCCGGGGAGCTGTTTTTT
D: -; V: TRBV30; size: many; J: TRBJ2-7; CDR3: CAWIEGPLEQYF; DNA: TGTGCCTGGATTGAGGGACCCCTCGAGCAGTACTTC
D: -; V: TRBV28; size: many; J: TRBJ1-5; CDR3: CAITGNNQPQHF; DNA: TGTGCCATCACAGGAAACAATCAGCCCCAGCATTTT
D: -; V: TRBV10-2; size: -; J: TRBJ1-4; CDR3: CASSRDGPTEKLFF; DNA: TGCGCCAGCAGTCGGGACGGTCCAACTGAAAAACTGTTTTTT
D: TRBD1; V: TRBV18; size: -; J: TRBJ2-3; CDR3: CASSGQGTDTQYF; DNA: TGTGCCAGTTCCGGACAGGGAACAGATACGCAGTATTTT
D: TRBD1; V: TRBV7-9; size: many; J: TRBJ2-7; CDR3: CASSPDRGFNEQYF; DNA: TGTGCCAGCAGCCCGGACAGGGGATTCAACGAGCAGTACTTC
D: -; V: TRBV11-2; size: -; J: TRBJ2-3; CDR3: CASSLIGGVSDTQYF; DNA: TGTGCCAGCAGCTTGATAGGGGGGGTTTCAGATACGCAGTATTTT
D: TRBD2; V: TRBV13; size: -; J: TRBJ2-3; CDR3: CASSLGRLAGGVTDTQYF; DNA: TGTGCCAGCAGCTTAGGCCGGCTAGCGGGGGGTGTTACAGATACGCAGTATTTT
D: -; V: TRBV27; size: many; J: TRBJ2-3; CDR3: CASQGRVATDTQYF; DNA: TGTGCCAGCCAGGGGCGGGTCGCCACAGATACGCAGTATTTT
D: -; V: TRBV11-2; size: many; J: TRBJ2-1; CDR3: CASSLQSPLNEQFF; DNA: TGTGCCAGCAGCTTACAGTCCCCCCTCAATGAGCAGTTCTTC
D: -; V: TRBV5-5; size: few; J: TRBJ2-1; CDR3: CASSNPGIFYNEQFF; DNA: TGTGCCAGCTCGAACCCCGGGATATTCTACAATGAGCAGTTCTTC
D: -; V: TRBV6-1; size: -; J: TRBJ2-5; CDR3: CATKPLRIYQETQYF; DNA: TGTGCCACCAAGCCCCTCAGAATCTACCAAGAGACCCAGTACTTC
D: -; V: TRBV20-1; size: few; J: TRBJ1-4; CDR3: CSARLVEKLFF; DNA: TGCAGTGCTAGACTCGTGGAAAAACTGTTTTTT
D: -; V: TRBV12-5; size: few; J: TRBJ2-7; CDR3: CASGTGPSYEQYF; DNA: TGTGCTAGTGGTACGGGTCCTAGCTACGAGCAGTACTTC
D: -; V: TRBV7-8; size: few; J: TRBJ1-1; CDR3: CASSLYNSVNTEAFF; DNA: TGTGCCAGCAGCTTATATAACAGCGTGAACACTGAAGCTTTCTTT
D: -; V: TRBV6-5; size: few; J: TRBJ1-4; CDR3: CASSPRTLGLREKLFF; DNA: TGTGCCAGCAGCCCTAGGACCCTGGGACTTAGAGAAAAACTGTTTTTT
D: -; V: TRBV12-3/TRBV12-4; size: few; J: TRBJ1-3; CDR3: CASSLRDTIYF; DNA: TGTGCCAGCAGTTTACGAGACACCATATATTTT
D: TRBD1; V: TRBV7-2; size: -; J: TRBJ2-1; CDR3: CASCQQGANYNEQFF; DNA: TGTGCCAGCTGCCAACAGGGGGCTAACTACAATGAGCAGTTCTTC
D: TRBD2; V: TRBV20-1; size: -; J: TRBJ2-1; CDR3: CSARALLAGRLDEQFF; DNA: TGCAGTGCTAGAGCATTACTAGCGGGAAGGTTGGATGAGCAGTTCTTC
D: -; V: TRBV5-1; size: many; J: TRBJ1-1; CDR3: CASSLGPGVAEAFF; DNA: TGCGCCAGCAGCTTGGGCCCAGGGGTCGCCGAAGCTTTCTTT
D: -; V: TRBV20-1; size: -; J: TRBJ1-5; CDR3: CSARSLGGFRGNQPQHF; DNA: TGCAGTGCTAGATCCCTGGGGGGTTTCCGAGGGAATCAGCCCCAGCATTTT
D: -; V: TRBV20-1; size: many; J: TRBJ2-5; CDR3: CSASRPGSQGETQYF; DNA: TGCAGTGCTAGTCGCCCCGGGTCCCAAGGGGAGACCCAGTACTTC
D: -; V: TRBV6-5; size: few; J: TRBJ1-1; CDR3: CASSSRRGGWTEAFF; DNA: TGTGCCAGCAGTTCGCGGAGGGGGGGTTGGACTGAAGCTTTCTTT
D: -; V: TRBV4-3; size: few; J: TRBJ1-1; CDR3: CASSQDRGKANTEAFF; DNA: TGCGCCAGCAGCCAAGACAGGGGAAAGGCGAACACTGAAGCTTTCTTT